This TCR beta chain was sequenced during a study of blood T cell repertoires in COVID-19. The protocol was immunoSEQ multiplex PCR, while the TCRdb copy is restricted to in-frame clones and leaves out a portion. This sample yields fewer than 75,000 clones, of which about 86% are seen a single time; less than 5.5% belongs to the top ten. This clone appeared once. CDR3 length: 13 amino acids. CDR1 is KGHSH and CDR2 is LQKENI in the germline V gene. V dropped 4 bases and J dropped 8; count of bases not matched to a gene: 4. This sequence originates from a man aged 50 or older with active COVID-19. The specimen sequenced was peripheral blood. The rearrangement uses TRBV18 and TRBJ2-4; 8 bases match TRBD1. The CDR3 region has the DNA TGTGCCAGCTCACTCATGGACAGGGACATTCAGTACTTC. Translation gives CASSLMDRDIQYF.